This T cell receptor beta chain was identified during a study of blood T cell repertoires in COVID-19. The overall study: COVID-19 samples, acute and convalescent, were from the United States, Italy and Spain. Sources were T cells, B-cell-depleted T cells, or PBMCs; the material itself was cDNA or gDNA.

The CDR3 has 13 amino acids. Per germline, CDR1 MNHNY and CDR2 SVGAGI (reference sequence). V shed 2 bases and J shed 6 bases, with 11 bases lying between them. In the original processing: Amplified reference gene primers provided the basis for estimating nucleated cell counts. Produced via immunoSEQ multiplex PCR; TCRdb's table is partial and in-frame only. That table gives V, J and clone size, and the DNA gave D and trimming. Among under 300,000 clones listed, 65% to 90% were seen once. The source material was peripheral blood. The sequence was obtained from a human donor in a cohort sampled during active COVID-19. V usage is TRBV6-6 and J usage is TRBJ2-7, with TRBD2 as a possible D gene (6 bases). The CDR3 nucleotides are TGTGCCAGCAGTTACGACGGGAGAAGCGAGCAGTACTTC. Its translation: CASSYDGRSEQYF.